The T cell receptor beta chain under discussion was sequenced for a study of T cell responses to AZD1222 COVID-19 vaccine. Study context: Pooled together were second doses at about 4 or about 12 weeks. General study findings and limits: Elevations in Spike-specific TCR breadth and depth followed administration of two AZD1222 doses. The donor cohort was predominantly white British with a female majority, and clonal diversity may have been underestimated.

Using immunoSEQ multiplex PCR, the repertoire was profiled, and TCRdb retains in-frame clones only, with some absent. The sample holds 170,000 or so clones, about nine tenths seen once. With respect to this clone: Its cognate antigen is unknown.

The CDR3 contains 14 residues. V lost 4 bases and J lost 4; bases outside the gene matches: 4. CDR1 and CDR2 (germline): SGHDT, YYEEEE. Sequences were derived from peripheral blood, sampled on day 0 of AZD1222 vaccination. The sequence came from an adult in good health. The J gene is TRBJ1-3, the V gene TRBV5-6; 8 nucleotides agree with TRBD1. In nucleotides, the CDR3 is TGTGCCAGCAGCCCCGGGACAGGAGGAAACACCATATATTTT. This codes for CASSPGTGGNTIYF.